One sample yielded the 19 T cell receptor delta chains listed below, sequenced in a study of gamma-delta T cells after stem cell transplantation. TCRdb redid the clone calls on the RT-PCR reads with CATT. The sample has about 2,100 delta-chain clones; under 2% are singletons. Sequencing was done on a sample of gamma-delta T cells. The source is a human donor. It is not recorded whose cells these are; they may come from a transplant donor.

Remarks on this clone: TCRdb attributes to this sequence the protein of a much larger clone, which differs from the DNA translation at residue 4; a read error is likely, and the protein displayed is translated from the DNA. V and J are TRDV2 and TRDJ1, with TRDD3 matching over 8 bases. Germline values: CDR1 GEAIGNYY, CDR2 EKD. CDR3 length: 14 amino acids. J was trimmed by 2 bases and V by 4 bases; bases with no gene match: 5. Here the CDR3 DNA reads TGTGCCTGTGAAGTACTGGGGGGTACCGATAAACTCATCTTT. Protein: CACEVLGGTDKLIF.

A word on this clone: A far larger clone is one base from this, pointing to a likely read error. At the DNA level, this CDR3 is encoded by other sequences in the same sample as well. The CDR3 nucleotides read TGTGCCTGTGACACGGTGGGGGATACTTACCCCGATAAACTCATCTTT. The encoded protein is CACDTVGDTYPDKLIF. J is TRDJ1 and V is TRDV2; TRDD3 aligns across 10 bases. Germline V CDR1 and CDR2: GEAIGNYY, EKD. V gave up 1 base and J gave up 3 bases; unmatched junction bases: 7. The CDR3 extends over 16 amino acids.

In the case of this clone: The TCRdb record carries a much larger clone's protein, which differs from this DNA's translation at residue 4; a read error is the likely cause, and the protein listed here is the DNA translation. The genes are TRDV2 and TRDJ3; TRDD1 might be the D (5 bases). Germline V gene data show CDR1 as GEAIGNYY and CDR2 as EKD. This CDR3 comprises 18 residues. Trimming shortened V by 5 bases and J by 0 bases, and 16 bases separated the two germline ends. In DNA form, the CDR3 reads TGTGCCTGTGGCATAATAGGGGTGAGCTCCTGGGACACCCGACAGATGTTTTTC. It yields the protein CACGIIGVSSWDTRQMFF.

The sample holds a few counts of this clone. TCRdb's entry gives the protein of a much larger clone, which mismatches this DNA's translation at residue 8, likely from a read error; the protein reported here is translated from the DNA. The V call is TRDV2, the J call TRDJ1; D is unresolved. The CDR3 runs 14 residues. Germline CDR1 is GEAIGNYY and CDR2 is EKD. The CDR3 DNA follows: TGTGCCTGTGACACCGTCGGGGTCCTCGATAGACTCATCTTT. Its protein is CACDTVGVLDRLIF.

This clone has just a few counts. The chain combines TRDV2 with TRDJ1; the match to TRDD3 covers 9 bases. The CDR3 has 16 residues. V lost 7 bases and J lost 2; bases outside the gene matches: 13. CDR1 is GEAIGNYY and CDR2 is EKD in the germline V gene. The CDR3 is CACMALGDMRTDKLIF. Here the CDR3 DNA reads TGTGCCTGCATGGCCTTGGGGGATATGAGGACCGATAAACTCATCTTT.

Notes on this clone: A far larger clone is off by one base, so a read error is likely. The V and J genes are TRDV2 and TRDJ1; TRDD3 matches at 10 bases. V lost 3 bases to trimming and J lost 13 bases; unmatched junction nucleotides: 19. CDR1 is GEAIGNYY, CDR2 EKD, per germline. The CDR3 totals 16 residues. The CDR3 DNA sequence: TGTGCCTGTGACGGCGTACTGGGGGATGAAATTAGGGAACCCATCTTT. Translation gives CACDGVLGDEIREPIF.

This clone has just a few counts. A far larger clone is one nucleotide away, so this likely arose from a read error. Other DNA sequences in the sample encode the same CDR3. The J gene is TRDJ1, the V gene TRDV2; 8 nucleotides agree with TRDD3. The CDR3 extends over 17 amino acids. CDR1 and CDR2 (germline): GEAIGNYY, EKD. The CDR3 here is CACDTVGIQGDTDKLIF. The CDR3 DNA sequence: TGTGCCTGTGACACGGTGGGGATACAGGGGGACACCGACAAACTCATCTTT.

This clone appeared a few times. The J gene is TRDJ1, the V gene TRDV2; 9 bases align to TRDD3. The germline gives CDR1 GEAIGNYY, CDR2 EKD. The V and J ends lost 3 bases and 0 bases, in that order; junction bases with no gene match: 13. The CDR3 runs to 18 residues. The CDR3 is CACDALLGIRGNTDKLIF. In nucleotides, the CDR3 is TGTGCCTGTGACGCCTTACTGGGGATACGCGGGAACACCGATAAACTCATCTTT.

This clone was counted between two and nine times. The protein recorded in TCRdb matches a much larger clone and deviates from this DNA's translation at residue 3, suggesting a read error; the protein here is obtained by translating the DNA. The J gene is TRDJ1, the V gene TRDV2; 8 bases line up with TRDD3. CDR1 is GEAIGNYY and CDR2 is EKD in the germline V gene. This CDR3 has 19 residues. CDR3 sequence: CARDPIPRVVLGDTDKLIF. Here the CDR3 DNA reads TGTGCCCGTGACCCGATTCCCCGCGTCGTACTGGGGGACACCGATAAACTCATCTTT.

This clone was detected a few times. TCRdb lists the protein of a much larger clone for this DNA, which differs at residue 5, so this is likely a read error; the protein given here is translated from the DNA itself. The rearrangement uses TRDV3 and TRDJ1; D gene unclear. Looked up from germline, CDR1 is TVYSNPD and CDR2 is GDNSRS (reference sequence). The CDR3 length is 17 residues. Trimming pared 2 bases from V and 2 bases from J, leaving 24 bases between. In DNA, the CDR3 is TGTGCCTTTTTCCCGTCGCGGGTGAGACGAGGAACCGATAAACTCATCTTT. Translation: CAFFPSRVRRGTDKLIF.

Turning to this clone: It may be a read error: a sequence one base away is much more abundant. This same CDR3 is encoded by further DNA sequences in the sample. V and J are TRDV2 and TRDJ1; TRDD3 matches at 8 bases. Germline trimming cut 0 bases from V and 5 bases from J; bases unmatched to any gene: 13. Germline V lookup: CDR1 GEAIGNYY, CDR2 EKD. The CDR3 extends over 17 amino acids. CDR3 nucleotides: TGTGCCTGTGACACCGTGGTATCTGGGGATACACTGGATAAACTCATCTTT. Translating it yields CACDTVVSGDTLDKLIF.

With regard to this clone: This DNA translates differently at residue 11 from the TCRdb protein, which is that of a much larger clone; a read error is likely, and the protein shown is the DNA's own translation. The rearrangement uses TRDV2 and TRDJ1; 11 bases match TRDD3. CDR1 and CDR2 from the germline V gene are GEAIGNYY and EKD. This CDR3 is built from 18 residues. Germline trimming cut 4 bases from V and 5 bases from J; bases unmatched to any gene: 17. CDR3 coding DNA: TGTGCCTGTGATACCCTCCTGGGGGATACAGCAAACTCGGATAAACTCATCTTT. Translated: CACDTLLGDTANSDKLIF.

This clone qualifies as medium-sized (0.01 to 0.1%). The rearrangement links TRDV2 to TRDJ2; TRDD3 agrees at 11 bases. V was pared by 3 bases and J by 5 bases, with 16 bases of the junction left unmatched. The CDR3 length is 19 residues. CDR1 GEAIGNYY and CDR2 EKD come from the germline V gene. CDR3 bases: TGTGCCTGTGACCCAGTCGAAGTGGGGGATACGCATGCAACAGCACAACTCTTCTTT. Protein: CACDPVEVGDTHATAQLFF.

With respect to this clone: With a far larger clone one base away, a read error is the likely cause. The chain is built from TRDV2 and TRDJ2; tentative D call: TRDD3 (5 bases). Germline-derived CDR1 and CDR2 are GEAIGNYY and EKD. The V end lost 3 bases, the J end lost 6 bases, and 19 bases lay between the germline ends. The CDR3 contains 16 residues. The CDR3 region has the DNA TGTGCCTGTGACCCCGTTACTGGCCGACTGGCAGCACAACTCTTCTTT. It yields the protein CACDPVTGRLAAQLFF.

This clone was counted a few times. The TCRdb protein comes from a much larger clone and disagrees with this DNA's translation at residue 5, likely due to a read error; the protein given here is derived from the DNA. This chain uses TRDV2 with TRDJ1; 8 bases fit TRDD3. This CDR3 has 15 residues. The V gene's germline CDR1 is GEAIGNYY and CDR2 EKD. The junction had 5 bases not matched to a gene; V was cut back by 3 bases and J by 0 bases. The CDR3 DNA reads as TGTGCCTGTGACCCACTGGGGGGAGACACCGATAAACTCATCTTT. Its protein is CACDPLGGDTDKLIF.

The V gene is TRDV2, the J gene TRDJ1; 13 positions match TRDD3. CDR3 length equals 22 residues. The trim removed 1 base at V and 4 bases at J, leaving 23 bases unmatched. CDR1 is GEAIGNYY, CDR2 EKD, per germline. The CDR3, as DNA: TGTGCCTGTGACACGATTCAAGGTGACATGACTGGGGGATACGCGCACTTCGATAAACTCATCTTT. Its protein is CACDTIQGDMTGGYAHFDKLIF.

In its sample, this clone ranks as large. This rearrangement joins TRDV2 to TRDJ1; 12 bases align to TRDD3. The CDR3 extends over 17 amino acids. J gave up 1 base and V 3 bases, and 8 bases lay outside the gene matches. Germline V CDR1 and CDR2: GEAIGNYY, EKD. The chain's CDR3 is CACDAVLGDTGTDKLIF. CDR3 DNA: TGTGCCTGTGACGCCGTACTGGGGGATACCGGCACCGATAAACTCATCTTT.

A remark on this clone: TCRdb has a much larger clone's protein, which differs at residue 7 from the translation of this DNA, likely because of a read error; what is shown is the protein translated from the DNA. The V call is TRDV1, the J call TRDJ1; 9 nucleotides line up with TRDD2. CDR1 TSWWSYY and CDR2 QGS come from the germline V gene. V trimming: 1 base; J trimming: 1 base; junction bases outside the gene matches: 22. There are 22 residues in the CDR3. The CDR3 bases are TGTGCTCTTGGGGAACCCCCTTCCTACCCGCTAGTACTGGGGATCTTCACCGATAAACTCATCTTT. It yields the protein CALGEPPSYPLVLGIFTDKLIF.

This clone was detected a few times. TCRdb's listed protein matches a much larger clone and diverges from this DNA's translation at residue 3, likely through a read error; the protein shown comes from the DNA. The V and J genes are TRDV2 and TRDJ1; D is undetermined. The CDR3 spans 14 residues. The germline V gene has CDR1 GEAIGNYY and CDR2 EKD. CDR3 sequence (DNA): TGTGCCCGTGACACCGTACTGAACACCGATAAACTCATCTTT. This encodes CARDTVLNTDKLIF.